A single sample gave rise to the 23 T cell receptor beta chains below, sequenced in a study of blood T cells in healthy people across ages. Together with a sample-barcoded 5' primer, a J-beta primer mix was included in a second PCR lasting about 6 to 11 cycles. TCRdb processed the 5' RACE reads anew with MiXCR; each CDR3 protein has one entry. Counted here are roughly 1,500,000 distinct CDR3 sequences, about 31% occurring once; the ten biggest clones make up around 11%. Sequencing input: blood. These receptors were obtained from a woman in her 30s in good health.

With respect to this clonotype: A read error is possible here, since a much larger clone lies one base away. The chain carries TRBV12-3 or TRBV12-4 and TRBJ2-1; no definite D call. The CDR3 is 16 residues long. V lost 0 bases to trimming and J lost 2 bases, with 11 bases between them. CDR3 in DNA: TGTGCCAGCAGTTTAGCGTGGGTAAGCACCTACAATGAGCAGTTCTTC. It is translated as CASSLAWVSTYNEQFF.

In this sample, this clonotype turned up a few times. The V gene is TRBV12-3 or TRBV12-4, the J gene TRBJ2-7; the D gene is possibly TRBD1 (5 bases). Trimming left V 4 bases short and J 0 bases short, with 13 bases between. The CDR3 contains 15 residues. The CDR3 protein is CASSSQGAISYEQYF. CDR3 nucleotide sequence: TGTGCCAGCAGTTCGCAAGGGGCAATCTCCTACGAGCAGTACTTC.

This clonotype has just a few counts. The chain is built from TRBV5-1 and TRBJ2-5, with D tentatively TRBD1 or TRBD2 (5 bases each). The V gene lost 4 bases and the J gene lost 5 bases, with 15 bases spanning the gap. CDR3 size: 14 residues. The germline CDR1 and CDR2 sequences are SGHRS and YFSETQ. The CDR3 reads CASSVRLGVETQYF. The CDR3 region has the DNA TGCGCCAGCAGCGTTCGACTGGGGGTGGAGACCCAGTACTTC.

In regard to this clonotype: One junction end disagrees with the germline gene, perhaps due to a read error. The chain links TRBV20-1 to TRBJ2-3, with TRBD1 as a possible D gene (6 bases). Germline assignment: CDR1 DFQATT and CDR2 SNEGSKA (reference sequence). This CDR3 has 12 amino acids. In DNA, the CDR3 is TGCAGTGCTAGACCCCAGACAGGTACGCAGTATTTT. It translates to CSARPQTGTQYF.

V is TRBV4-1 and J is TRBJ1-2; D possibly corresponds to TRBD1 (5 bases). The CDR3 loop spans 16 amino acids. Germline lookup yields CDR1 MGHRA and CDR2 YSYEKL. The V gene lost 0 bases and the J gene lost 4 bases, with 15 bases spanning the gap. CDR3 coding DNA: TGCGCCAGCAGCCAAGAGGGGCGAGGGGACGGCTATGGCTACACCTTC. Translation: CASSQEGRGDGYGYTF.

The rearrangement links TRBV9 to TRBJ2-5, with D possibly being TRBD1 (5 bases). The DNA end is more similar to TRBJ2-7, so the J call may be wrong. Germline lookup yields CDR1 SGDLS and CDR2 YYNGEE. CDR3 length equals 16 residues. Written as DNA, the CDR3 is TGTGCCAGCAGCCCCCGGACGACAGCGCGGTCCTACGAGCAGTACTTC. Amino acid sequence: CASSPRTTARSYEQYF.

V gene TRBV7-9 combines with J gene TRBJ2-7; possibly TRBD1 or TRBD2 for D (5 bases each). This CDR3 has 15 residues. CDR1 SEHNR and CDR2 FQNEAQ come from the germline V gene (reference sequence). V shed 1 base and J shed 2 bases, with 12 bases lying between them. CDR3 residues: CASSLVRGAAYEQYF. CDR3 sequence (DNA): TGTGCCAGCAGCTTAGTGAGAGGGGCTGCCTACGAGCAGTACTTC. The full variable domain, completed using reference TRBV7-9 and TRBJ2-7, is DTGVSQNPRHKITKRGQNVTFRCDPISEHNRLYWYRQTLGQGPEFLTYFQNEAQLEKSRLLSDRFSAERPKGSFSTLEIQRTEQGDSAMYLCASSLVRGAAYEQYFGPGTRLTVT.

V and J are TRBV5-6 and TRBJ2-5; TRBD2 aligns across 7 bases. Trimming cost V 6 bases and J 4 bases; bases outside gene matches: 6. The CDR3 extends over 13 amino acids. Germline V lookup: CDR1 SGHDT, CDR2 YYEEEE. CDR3 in DNA: TGTGCCAGCACCCTCGGCGGGAGAGAGACCCAGTACTTC. Its protein product is CASTLGGRETQYF.

In this sample, this clonotype turned up a few times. This chain links TRBV3-1 with TRBJ2-1; TRBD1 is a possible D gene (5 bases). V gave up 1 base and J gave up 7 bases, with 23 bases separating them. Germline V CDR1 and CDR2: LGHDT, YNNKEL (reference sequence). The CDR3 runs 18 residues. In nucleotides, the CDR3 is TGTGCCAGCAGCCAAGGCGGACATCCGAGACCGTGGGGAAATGAGCAGTTCTTC. Amino acids: CASSQGGHPRPWGNEQFF.

V is TRBV28 and J is TRBJ2-4, with TRBD2 identical over 11 bases. The CDR3 runs 17 residues. V trimming: 1 base; J trimming: 13 bases; junction bases outside the gene matches: 15. CDR1 is MDHEN and CDR2 is SYDVKM in the germline V gene. CDR3 residues: CASSLYPRTSGRNEQYF. CDR3 sequence (DNA): TGTGCCAGCAGTTTATACCCCCGAACTAGCGGGAGAAATGAGCAGTACTTC.

The chain employs TRBV30 and TRBJ2-5; 10 bases agree with TRBD1. J gave up 3 bases and V 4 bases, and 11 bases lay outside the gene matches. The germline CDR1 and CDR2 sequences are GTSNPN and SVGIG (reference sequence). The CDR3 spans 16 residues. CDR3 loop: CAWMTGGENWEETQYF. In DNA form, the CDR3 reads TGTGCCTGGATGACAGGGGGCGAGAATTGGGAAGAGACCCAGTACTTC.

The gene calls are TRBV9 and TRBJ2-5, with D perhaps matching TRBD1 (6 bases). Germline CDR1 SGDLS, CDR2 YYNGEE. The CDR3 runs to 16 residues. Between the trimmed V and J ends, which lost 4 bases and 2 bases, there was a span of 18 bases. The CDR3 here is CASSLSQGIFQETQYF. CDR3 DNA: TGTGCCAGCAGCCTCTCACAGGGAATTTTTCAAGAGACCCAGTACTTC.

The V and J genes are TRBV2 and TRBJ1-1; D perhaps matches TRBD1 (6 bases). With 11 bases removed from V and 4 bases from J, the gap between germline ends came to 17 bases. CDR1 is SNHLY, CDR2 FYNNEI, per germline. The CDR3 extends over 13 amino acids. The CDR3 DNA sequence: TGTGCCTCCCAGGAGGGGGTTCCCACTGAAGCTTTCTTT. It encodes CASQEGVPTEAFF.

This clonotype has only a few counts. V usage is TRBV27 and J usage is TRBJ2-1; TRBD1 or TRBD2 may be the D gene (5 bases each). Germline V gene lookup returns CDR1 MNHEY and CDR2 SMNVEV (reference sequence). Trimming pared 0 bases from V and 4 bases from J, leaving 7 bases between. This CDR3 comprises 14 residues. The CDR3 DNA follows: TGTGCCAGCAGTTTATCGGGACCATACAATGAGCAGTTCTTC. The encoded protein is CASSLSGPYNEQFF.

J is TRBJ1-6 and V is TRBV6-6; 8 nucleotides line up with TRBD1. The CDR3 is 14 amino acids. From germline, CDR1 is MNHNY and CDR2 SVGAGI (reference sequence). The J segment lost 7 bases and the V segment lost 7 bases, leaving 6 bases of the junction unmatched. CDR3 protein: CASNRDRLNSPLHF. Written as DNA, the CDR3 is TGTGCCAGCAATCGGGACAGGTTAAATTCACCCCTCCACTTT.

This clonotype was observed many times. The V and J genes are TRBV12-3 or TRBV12-4 and TRBJ1-2; D might be TRBD1 (5 bases). CDR3 length: 14 amino acids. V was trimmed by 5 bases and J by 4 bases, leaving 14 bases between them. CDR3 sequence (DNA): TGTGCCAGCAGTGCCTCCGGGACTGCCTATGGCTACACCTTC. Encoded protein: CASSASGTAYGYTF.

The J gene is TRBJ1-5, the V gene TRBV6-5; D not certain. The V end was cut by 6 bases, the J end by 1 base, with 10 bases between. CDR3 length equals 14 residues. Germline V CDR1 and CDR2: MNHEY, SVGAGI. The CDR3 reads CASRSDGSNQPQHF. CDR3 DNA: TGTGCCAGCAGATCTGACGGGAGCAATCAGCCCCAGCATTTT.

This clonotype has only a few counts. The chain is built from TRBV7-9 and TRBJ1-1; 7 bases line up with TRBD1. V was pared by 4 bases and J by 7 bases, with 9 bases of the junction left unmatched. CDR1 and CDR2 (germline): SEHNR, FQNEAQ (reference sequence). The CDR3 sequence is 14 residues long. DNA for the CDR3: TGTGCCAGCAGCTGGCAGGGGGGAATAGGTGAAGCTTTCTTT. Its translation: CASSWQGGIGEAFF.

In its sample, this clonotype was seen a few times. The chain links TRBV27 to TRBJ2-6; D is possibly TRBD1 (5 bases). Between the trimmed V and J ends, which lost 3 bases and 4 bases, there was a span of 10 bases. The CDR3 is 15 residues long. Germline loops: CDR1 MNHEY, CDR2 SMNVEV (reference sequence). CDR3 in amino acids: CASSFRGPGANVLTF. In DNA, the CDR3 is TGTGCCAGCAGTTTTAGGGGCCCGGGGGCCAACGTCCTGACTTTC.

This chain links TRBV6-5 with TRBJ2-5, with 10 bases matching TRBD2. CDR3 length: 15 residues. The ends lost 5 bases at V and 4 bases at J; junction bases unmatched: 7. The germline gives CDR1 MNHEY, CDR2 SVGAGI. The CDR3 sequence is CASSRSGGGGETQYF. CDR3 DNA sequence: TGTGCCAGCAGTCGAAGCGGGGGGGGAGGAGAGACCCAGTACTTC.

This chain joins TRBV7-2 and TRBJ2-4, with D possibly matching TRBD2 (5 bases). The end of the DNA is better explained by TRBJ2-7, so the J call may be wrong. Per the germline V gene, CDR1 is SGHTA and CDR2 is FQGNSA. CDR3 size: 16 residues. The CDR3 sequence: CASAPGRAGRPYEQYF. The CDR3 DNA reads as TGTGCCAGCGCTCCCGGCCGGGCGGGTCGACCGTACGAGCAGTACTTC.

The rearrangement uses TRBV20-1 and TRBJ2-5, with D possibly TRBD2 on 5 matching bases. V was clipped by 5 bases and J by 4 bases, with 20 bases between them. CDR3 length equals 15 residues. Germline V gives CDR1 DFQATT, CDR2 SNEGSKA (reference sequence). The DNA for the CDR3 is TGCAGTGCTCCCCCAGTGCTAGCCTATCCAGAGACCCAGTACTTC. It specifies CSAPPVLAYPETQYF.

This clonotype was recorded a few times. The chain couples TRBV5-5 to TRBJ2-5; 8 bases are a match to TRBD1. CDR1 is SGHKS, CDR2 YYEKEE, per germline (reference sequence). CDR3 size: 14 residues. After removal of 4 bases from V and 4 bases from J, the junction contained 6 bases not matched to a gene. CDR3 region: CASSPDRVGETQYF. The DNA for the CDR3 is TGTGCCAGCAGCCCGGACAGGGTAGGAGAGACCCAGTACTTC.